This T cell receptor beta chain was identified in a study of cytomegalovirus exposure and HLA in healthy donors. Study-level information: A preliminary data release comprised 70 million to 95 million unique TCRs obtained from HLA-typed donors. General observations from the study: It was reported in a later analysis that an Asian-associated ancestry cluster showed fewer N-insertions than the roughly 670-donor mean.

This clone was observed a handful of times. Antigen unknown. This CDR3 has 17 residues. The V segment lost 0 bases and the J segment 0 bases; nucleotides outside the gene matches: 6. CDR1 and CDR2 (germline): SGHRS, YFSETQ. The donors comprised healthy bone marrow donors. Primers: 60 Vbeta forward and 13 Jbeta reverse. Original processing methods: Per a later analysis, the number of unique TCR beta chains was approximately 80 million, of which some 10 million were shared. Assay used: immunoSEQ multiplex PCR; TCRdb lists only in-frame clones, some missing. V and J calls and clone size are given by that table; D and trimming were obtained from the DNA. The sample records 99,000 or so clones, about 12% being singletons.

Sequenced material: PBMCs. The clonotype comes from a man aged 35-49 years in good health and CMV-seropositive. The rearrangement links TRBV5-1 to TRBJ2-7; 10 positions agree with TRBD2. Here the CDR3 reads CASSLELTSGDSYEQYF. CDR3 DNA sequence: TGCGCCAGCAGCTTGGAGCTCACTAGCGGGGACTCCTACGAGCAGTACTTC.